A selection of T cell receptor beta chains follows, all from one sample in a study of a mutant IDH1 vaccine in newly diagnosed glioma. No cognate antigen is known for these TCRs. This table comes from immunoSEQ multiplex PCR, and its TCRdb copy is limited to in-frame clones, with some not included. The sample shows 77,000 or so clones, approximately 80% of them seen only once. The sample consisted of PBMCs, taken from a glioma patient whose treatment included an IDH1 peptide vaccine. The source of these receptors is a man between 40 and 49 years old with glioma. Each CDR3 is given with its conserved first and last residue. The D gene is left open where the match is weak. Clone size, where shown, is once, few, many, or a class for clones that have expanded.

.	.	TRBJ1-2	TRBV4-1	TGCGCCAGCAGCCAAGAGCAGGTCAACTATGGCTACACCTTC	CASSQEQVNYGYTF
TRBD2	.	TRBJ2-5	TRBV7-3	TGTGCCAGCAGCTTAGGTCTAGCGGGAGAGACCCAGTACTTC	CASSLGLAGETQYF
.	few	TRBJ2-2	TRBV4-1	TGCGCCAGCAGCACTCAACTACAGGGATGGTTTCCCGGGGAGCTGTTTTTT	CASSTQLQGWFPGELFF
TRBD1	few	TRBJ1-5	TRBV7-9	TGTGCCAGCAGCCCGACCGGACAGGGGTTGCAGCCCCAGCATTTT	CASSPTGQGLQPQHF
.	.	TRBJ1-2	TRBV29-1	TGCAGCGCCCATGGGGGGGCAGGCCTATTCTATGGCTACACCTTC	CSAHGGAGLFYGYTF
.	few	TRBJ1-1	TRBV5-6	TGTGCCAGCAGCTTGGAAGTGAACACTGAAGCTTTCTTT	CASSLEVNTEAFF
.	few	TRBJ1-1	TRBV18	TGTGCCAGCTCACCAAAGGGGGGCACTGAAGCTTTCTTT	CASSPKGGTEAFF
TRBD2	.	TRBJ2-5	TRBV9	TGTGCCAGCAGCCCATGGGAGGGGTTGGGAGAGACCCAGTACTTC	CASSPWEGLGETQYF
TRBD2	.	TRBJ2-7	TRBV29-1	TGCAGCGTTGTGGGTCTAGCGGGAACCTACGAGCAGTACTTC	CSVVGLAGTYEQYF
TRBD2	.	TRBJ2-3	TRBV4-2	TGTGCCAGCAGCCAAGGTCCGGGGGGACTCTCAGATACGCAGTATTTT	CASSQGPGGLSDTQYF
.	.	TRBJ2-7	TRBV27	TGTGCCAGCAGTTCATTTGGGACTGAGGTACTGCAGTACTTC	CASSSFGTEVLQYF
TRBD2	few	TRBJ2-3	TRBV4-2	TGTGCCAGCAGCCAAGATAGCACTAGCGTAGCTTCTAGCACAGATACGCAGTATTTT	CASSQDSTSVASSTDTQYF
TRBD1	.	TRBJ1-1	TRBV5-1	TGCGCCAGCAGCTTAGGGGGCGCCTCTGCCGGGGGAGCTTTCTTT	CASSLGGASAGGAFF
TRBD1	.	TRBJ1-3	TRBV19	TGTGCCAGTAGCCCTTATCAGGGGGCGAGTGGAAACACCATATATTTT	CASSPYQGASGNTIYF
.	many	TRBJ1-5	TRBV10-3	TGTGCCTCCTGGGAAGGGAGGATCCAGCCCCAGCATTTT	CASWEGRIQPQHF
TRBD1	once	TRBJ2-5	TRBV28	TGTGCCAGCAGCCTGACAGGGAACCAAGAGACCCAGTACTTC	CASSLTGNQETQYF
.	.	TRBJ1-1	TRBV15	TGTGCCACCAGCATCGGTGGGGTTAAGAACACTGAAGCTTTCTTT	CATSIGGVKNTEAFF
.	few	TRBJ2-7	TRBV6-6	TGTGCCAGCAGTTATCCCCTGGGGCAGGTCAACGAGCAGTACTTC	CASSYPLGQVNEQYF
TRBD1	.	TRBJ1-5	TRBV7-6	TGTGCCAGCAGCCTCCGACTGACAGGGCTAAAGCAGCCCCAGCATTTT	CASSLRLTGLKQPQHF
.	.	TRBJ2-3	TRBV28	TGTGCCAGCAGCCGAGATACAGATACGCAGTATTTT	CASSRDTDTQYF
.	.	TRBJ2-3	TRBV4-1	TGCGCCAGCAGCCAAGATCAGGGGTCGGGCACAGATACGCAGTATTTT	CASSQDQGSGTDTQYF
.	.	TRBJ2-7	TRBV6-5	TGTGCCAGCAGGGGAGTCTACGAGCAGTACTTC	CASRGVYEQYF
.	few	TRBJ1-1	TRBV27	TGTGCCAGCAGTTTCCAAGGGCTAGGTGAAGCTTTCTTT	CASSFQGLGEAFF
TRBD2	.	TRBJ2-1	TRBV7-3	TGTGCCAGCAGCTTATTAACCCCGGCTAGCGGCCACAATGAGCAGTTCTTC	CASSLLTPASGHNEQFF